This T cell receptor (beta chain) is drawn from a study of blood T cell repertoires in COVID-19. Background on the study: The analysed material was cDNA or gDNA that came from T cells, B-cell-depleted T cells, or PBMCs.

Original handling: It was from reference gene primer amplification that nucleated cell counts were estimated. The data were produced by immunoSEQ multiplex PCR, yet TCRdb's version contains in-frame clones alone and is incomplete. The V and J calls and clone size were taken over from that table, and D and trimming were inferred from the DNA. The sample carries about 290,000 clones, just under 90% recorded once. The V gene's germline CDR1 is SQVTM and CDR2 ANQGSEA. The CDR3 spans 14 residues. The ends were cut back, 6 bases at V and 0 bases at J, with 14 bases in the middle. Those enrolled in Seattle joined during active infection and were followed longitudinally afterward.

The sequencing input was peripheral blood. The sequence was obtained from a woman aged 30 to 39 with COVID-19, enrolled during active disease. This chain connects TRBV29-1 to TRBJ1-2; D gene uncertain. CDR3 in amino acids: CSVLLPEANYGYTF. The CDR3 bases are TGCAGCGTCCTACTTCCAGAGGCTAACTATGGCTACACCTTC.